The 31 T cell receptor beta chains given below trace back to one sample, sequenced in a study of blood T cell repertoires in COVID-19. This table comes from immunoSEQ multiplex PCR, and its TCRdb copy is limited to in-frame clones, with some not included. The table includes under 150,000 clones, more than 60% detected once. The sample taken for sequencing was peripheral blood. Every receptor here comes from a woman between 45 and 65 years old with active or convalescent COVID-19.

The chain combines TRBV27 with TRBJ2-2, with 11 bases aligning to TRBD1. The germline gives CDR1 MNHEY, CDR2 SMNVEV (reference sequence). The CDR3 has 17 amino acids. V dropped 5 bases and J dropped 8; count of bases not matched to a gene: 13. CDR3 nucleotide sequence: TGTGCCAGCAGTGCCCTTTACGGACAGGGGGCGAAAGGGGAGCTGTTTTTT. It specifies CASSALYGQGAKGELFF.

CDR3 nucleotides: TGTGCCAGCTCACCCGAGCTAGTCGGGGACATTCAGTACTTC. Its translation: CASSPELVGDIQYF. The rearrangement uses TRBV18 and TRBJ2-4; tentatively, D is TRBD2 (5 bases). CDR1 and CDR2 from the germline V gene are KGHSH and LQKENI. V was shortened by 3 bases and J by 8 bases, with 14 bases between the two germline ends. This CDR3 has 14 residues.

In its sample, this clone was seen a few times. The V and J genes are TRBV19 and TRBJ2-5; the match to TRBD1 covers 8 bases. The CDR3 length is 15 residues. V was pared by 6 bases and J by 4 bases, with 10 bases of the junction left unmatched. The V gene's germline CDR1 is LNHDA and CDR2 SQIVND (reference sequence). In nucleotides, the CDR3 is TGTGCCAGTAGAGCGACAGGGGTTTCCGTAGAGACCCAGTACTTC. Protein product: CASRATGVSVETQYF.

This chain links TRBV24-1 with TRBJ2-3; 11 bases map to TRBD2. Germline trimming cut 2 bases from V and 2 bases from J; bases unmatched to any gene: 11. From germline, CDR1 is KGHDR and CDR2 SFDVKD. The CDR3 is 19 residues long. The CDR3 bases are TGTGCCACCAGTGATTCACCCATGGGACTAGCGGAGAACACAGATACGCAGTATTTT. Encoded protein: CATSDSPMGLAENTDTQYF.

This chain uses TRBV6-2 or TRBV6-3 with TRBJ1-1, with D unresolved. Between the trimmed V and J ends, which lost 7 bases and 3 bases, there was a span of 9 bases. Per the germline V gene, CDR1 is MNHEY and CDR2 is SVGEGT. CDR3 size: 12 residues. The CDR3 DNA reads as TGTGCCAGCAACCCCCCTGACACTGAAGCTTTCTTT. Its protein product is CASNPPDTEAFF.

CDR3 DNA sequence: TGTGCCAGCAGCGCCACTATAACAGGGTTTGGAAACACCATATATTTT. This gives the protein CASSATITGFGNTIYF. The chain joins TRBV9 to TRBJ1-3; D is possibly TRBD1 (6 bases). V gave up 3 bases and J gave up 3 bases, with 16 bases separating them. This CDR3 is 16 amino acids long. Per the germline V gene, CDR1 is SGDLS and CDR2 is YYNGEE.

This chain uses TRBV7-3 with TRBJ2-7; the D is unclear. Trimming pared 3 bases from V and 6 bases from J, leaving 12 bases between. The CDR3 runs 13 residues. Germline assignment: CDR1 SGHTA and CDR2 FQGTGA. DNA for the CDR3: TGTGCCAGCAGCTTCGCAGGCAAAGGCGAGCAGTACTTC. It encodes CASSFAGKGEQYF.

This clone has a handful of counts. The chain has TRBV7-3 and TRBJ2-1; TRBD1 might be the D (5 bases). The V gene lost 5 bases and the J gene lost 10 bases, with 15 bases spanning the gap. This CDR3 comprises 13 residues. Looked up from germline, CDR1 is SGHTA and CDR2 is FQGTGA. The CDR3 protein is CASSVTGRGEQFF. Written as DNA, the CDR3 is TGTGCCAGCAGCGTGACTGGAAGGGGCGAGCAGTTCTTC.

CDR3 protein: CASSLIGGISSYEQYF. CDR3 nucleotide sequence: TGTGCCAGCAGTTTAATCGGCGGGATTAGCTCCTACGAGCAGTACTTC. The chain has TRBV28 and TRBJ2-7, with a tentative D call TRBD2 (6 bases). Per germline, CDR1 MDHEN and CDR2 SYDVKM. The CDR3 consists of 16 residues. V was cut by 2 bases and J by 0 bases, with 14 bases left in between.

This chain links TRBV28 with TRBJ1-2; the D is unclear. Germline values: CDR1 MDHEN, CDR2 SYDVKM. The CDR3 consists of 13 residues. The V and J ends lost 2 bases and 4 bases respectively, with 8 bases between them. CDR3 sequence (DNA): TGTGCCAGCAGTTTAGGGCAGTTCTATGGCTACACCTTC. Amino acids: CASSLGQFYGYTF.

V gene TRBV7-2 combines with J gene TRBJ1-2; TRBD1 matches at 7 bases. CDR3 size: 15 residues. The germline gives CDR1 SGHTA, CDR2 FQGNSA. V shed 5 bases and J 8 bases; nucleotides not matched to a gene: 14. Here the CDR3 DNA reads TGTGCCAGCAGCCTAAGAGGAGGGACAGCCCAAGGCTACACCTTC. Its protein is CASSLRGGTAQGYTF.

This clone was detected only a few times. V gene TRBV27 combines with J gene TRBJ2-1; 9 bases are shared with TRBD2. This CDR3 is built from 13 residues. V shed 6 bases and J 7 bases; nucleotides not matched to a gene: 4. CDR1 and CDR2 from the germline V gene are MNHEY and SMNVEV (reference sequence). This chain's CDR3 is CASRAGGRNEQFF. The CDR3 region has the DNA TGTGCCAGCAGGGCGGGGGGGCGGAATGAGCAGTTCTTC.

The rearrangement links TRBV27 to TRBJ1-1; TRBD1 aligns across 9 bases. CDR1 and CDR2 from the germline V gene are MNHEY and SMNVEV (reference sequence). The CDR3 has 17 amino acids. The trim removed 2 bases at V and 0 bases at J, leaving 7 bases unmatched. The DNA of the CDR3 is TGTGCCAGCAGTTTAAAAGTCCGGACAGGGGTGAACACTGAAGCTTTCTTT. It translates to CASSLKVRTGVNTEAFF.

This chain uses TRBV6-2 or TRBV6-3 with TRBJ2-7, with 14 nucleotides matching TRBD2. This CDR3 has 14 residues. Losses at the gene ends were 5 bases for V and 5 bases for J; bases not matched to a gene: 2. The V gene's germline CDR1 is MNHEY and CDR2 SVGEGT. CDR3 sequence reads: CASSGTSGSDEQYF. The CDR3 nucleotides read TGTGCCAGCAGTGGGACTAGCGGGAGTGACGAGCAGTACTTC.

The genes are TRBV18 and TRBJ1-4; 7 bases agree with TRBD1. The CDR3 is 15 residues long. Germline V gene lookup returns CDR1 KGHSH and CDR2 LQKENI. The J segment lost 3 bases and the V segment lost 3 bases, leaving 4 bases of the junction unmatched. CDR3 coding DNA: TGTGCCAGCTCACCCTACGGGACAGCTAATGAAAAACTGTTTTTT. This encodes CASSPYGTANEKLFF.

The chain joins TRBV9 to TRBJ2-3, with 8 bases identical to TRBD2. Looked up from germline, CDR1 is SGDLS and CDR2 is YYNGEE. There are 15 residues in the CDR3. The trim removed 6 bases at V and 1 base at J, leaving 7 bases unmatched. Here the CDR3 reads CASTHSGVGTDTQYF. CDR3 bases: TGTGCCAGCACCCATAGCGGGGTCGGCACAGATACGCAGTATTTT.

The CDR3 DNA reads as TGTGCCAGCAGCTCCCCGGGACAAGGGCCCGTTTTTTTTGGAAACACCATATATTTT. Residues: CASSSPGQGPVFFGNTIYF. The chain recombines TRBV7-3 with TRBJ1-3; weak D call: TRBD1 (6 bases). Trimming cost V 4 bases and J 3 bases, with 25 bases left between them. Per the germline V gene, CDR1 is SGHTA and CDR2 is FQGTGA. The CDR3 extends over 19 amino acids.

This clone has just a few counts. The genes are TRBV20-1 and TRBJ1-1; D not certain. This CDR3 spans 11 amino acids. Trimming shortened V by 3 bases and J by 10 bases, and 12 bases separated the two germline ends. In germline, CDR1 is DFQATT, CDR2 SNEGSKA (reference sequence). The CDR3 loop is CSASLLAGAFF. The CDR3 DNA reads TGCAGTGCTAGTTTGCTGGCAGGAGCTTTCTTT.

In regard to this clone: At the DNA level, this CDR3 is encoded by other sequences in the same sample as well. The rearrangement links TRBV30 to TRBJ1-5; a possible D gene is TRBD1 (5 bases). Germline CDR1 is GTSNPN and CDR2 is SVGIG (reference sequence). The CDR3 runs 13 residues. Trimming removed 2 bases at V and 1 base at J, with 6 bases between. CDR3 nucleotide sequence: TGTGCCTGGAGTCAGGGAAGCAATCAGCCCCAGCATTTT. Residues: CAWSQGSNQPQHF.

The chain uses TRBV9 and TRBJ2-2, with 9 bases identical to TRBD2. The CDR3 loop spans 18 amino acids. CDR1 and CDR2 (germline): SGDLS, YYNGEE. The V gene end was trimmed by 2 bases and the J gene end by 3 bases; junction bases not matched to a gene: 11. The CDR3 sequence is CASSVLPGGGAHTGELFF. The DNA of the CDR3 is TGTGCCAGCAGCGTCCTCCCCGGCGGGGGGGCCCACACCGGGGAGCTGTTTTTT.

Regarding this clone: An end of the junction does not agree with germline; a read error may underlie this. The chain combines TRBV20-1 with TRBJ1-4; 9 bases line up with TRBD1. Germline CDR1 is DFQATT and CDR2 is SNEGSKA (reference sequence). The CDR3 is made up of 10 amino acids. CDR3 coding DNA: TGCAGTGCTAGAGGGGACAGGGAGATTTTT. It encodes CSARGDREIF.

This clone was counted between two and nine times. This chain connects TRBV7-7 to TRBJ2-7; 7 positions agree with TRBD2. The CDR3 has 13 amino acids. V trimming: 4 bases; J trimming: 6 bases; junction bases outside the gene matches: 6. Germline CDR1 reads SSHAT; CDR2 reads FNYEAQ (reference sequence). As DNA, the CDR3 is TGTGCCAGCAGCTCGGGGACTACTAGCGAGCAGTACTTC. Encoded protein: CASSSGTTSEQYF.

The chain uses TRBV7-9 and TRBJ2-7, with 8 positions matching TRBD2. Germline V gene sequence: CDR1 SEHNR, CDR2 FQNEAQ (reference sequence). Trimming at V came to 1 base and at J to 3 bases, leaving 8 bases not matched to a gene. CDR3 length equals 16 residues. In DNA, the CDR3 is TGTGCCAGCAGCTTAGGCCGGGGGGGGGTAGGCTACGAGCAGTACTTC. Its protein is CASSLGRGGVGYEQYF.

The chain couples TRBV18 to TRBJ1-1; D not certain. V was shortened by 2 bases and J by 4 bases, with 11 bases between the two germline ends. The CDR3 sequence is 14 residues long. Per germline, CDR1 KGHSH and CDR2 LQKENI. In DNA, the CDR3 is TGTGCCAGCTCACCATCCCTGGAGCCCACTGAAGCTTTCTTT. As protein: CASSPSLEPTEAFF. The variable domain in full, with the rest retrieved from reference TRBV18 and TRBJ1-1, is NAGVMQNPRHLVRRRGQEARLRCSPMKGHSHVYWYRQLPEEGLKFMVYLQKENIIDESGMPKERFSAEFPKEGPSILRIQQVVRGDSAAYFCASSPSLEPTEAFFGQGTRLTVV.

The chain has TRBV19 and TRBJ2-6; D uncertain. CDR3 size: 16 residues. Germline assignment: CDR1 LNHDA and CDR2 SQIVND (reference sequence). Trimming took 3 bases from V and 0 from J, leaving 9 bases between them. This CDR3 is CASSIPGRSGANVLTF. The CDR3 nucleotides are TGTGCCAGTAGTATTCCCGGTCGCTCTGGGGCCAACGTCCTGACTTTC.

The rearrangement uses TRBV6-6 and TRBJ1-5; D may be TRBD1 (5 bases). The CDR3 is 16 amino acids. Germline V gene lookup returns CDR1 MNHNY and CDR2 SVGAGI (reference sequence). V was trimmed by 4 bases and J by 0 bases, leaving 13 bases between them. The CDR3 DNA sequence: TGTGCCAGCAGTTCAGGACAAAGCTATAGCAATCAGCCCCAGCATTTT. This translates into CASSSGQSYSNQPQHF.

The V gene is TRBV11-1, the J gene TRBJ2-7; the match to TRBD1 covers 8 bases. The CDR3 length is 15 residues. The ends lost 4 bases at V and 1 base at J; junction bases unmatched: 6. CDR1 and CDR2 from the germline V gene are SGHAT and FQDESV (reference sequence). The CDR3 DNA follows: TGTGCCAGCAGCTCCGGGACAGGAGTTTCCTACGAGCAGTACTTC. Protein product: CASSSGTGVSYEQYF.

The rearrangement uses TRBV7-8 and TRBJ1-5; D uncertain. This CDR3 has 16 amino acids. The germline V gene encodes CDR1 SGHVS and CDR2 FQNEAQ. V was cut by 5 bases and J by 5 bases, with 19 bases left in between. The DNA of the CDR3 is TGTGCCAGCAGCAATTCCCCCGATGTCGCGTATCAGCCCCAGCATTTT. Amino acid sequence: CASSNSPDVAYQPQHF.

The V and J genes are TRBV6-6 and TRBJ1-1; the D is unclear. Germline CDR1 and CDR2: MNHNY and SVGAGI (reference sequence). V was clipped by 7 bases and J by 0 bases, with 9 bases between them. The CDR3 loop spans 13 amino acids. In DNA form, the CDR3 reads TGTGCCAGCAACCCGGGAGTGAACACTGAAGCTTTCTTT. Translated: CASNPGVNTEAFF.

V is TRBV4-3 and J is TRBJ2-7; TRBD2 matches at 7 bases. CDR3 length equals 15 residues. Germline-derived CDR1 and CDR2 are LGHNA and YSLEER. Trimming took 0 bases from V and 3 from J; bases not matched to a gene: 5. The CDR3 protein is CASSQDYGGFYEQYF. The DNA of the CDR3 is TGCGCCAGCAGCCAAGATTACGGGGGGTTCTACGAGCAGTACTTC.

This clone was observed once. The chain couples TRBV30 to TRBJ2-2, with D perhaps matching TRBD1 (5 bases). This CDR3 is built from 13 residues. Germline V CDR1 and CDR2: GTSNPN, SVGIG (reference sequence). The ends were cut back, 4 bases at V and 4 bases at J, with 10 bases in the middle. CDR3 amino acids: CAWTGRGTGELFF. DNA for the CDR3: TGTGCCTGGACAGGGCGCGGCACCGGGGAGCTGTTTTTT.